This T cell receptor beta chain was sequenced in a study of T cells in Graves' hyperthyroidism and ophthalmopathy. Stability of Graves' hyperthyroidism was defined as absent ophthalmopathy progression within 18 months. TCR beta CDR3 regions were amplified from RNA transcripts. With the HTBI primer set, the TCR CDR3 went through a first round of RT-PCR. TCRdb ran MiXCR on the multiplex PCR reads and lists one entry per CDR3 protein. The sample carries 400,000 to 500,000 distinct CDR3 sequences, around 15% recorded once. Trimming cost V 4 bases and J 4 bases, with 17 bases left between them. The CDR3 has 16 residues. The V gene's germline CDR1 is SEHNR and CDR2 FQNEAQ (reference sequence).

Sequencing input: blood. The chain couples TRBV7-9 to TRBJ2-1, with D uncertain. This receptor was identified in a young woman with Graves' hyperthyroidism. DNA for the CDR3: TGTGCCAGCAGCTATTGGACGGCATCTCCTTACAATGAGCAGTTCTTC. This sequence encodes CASSYWTASPYNEQFF.